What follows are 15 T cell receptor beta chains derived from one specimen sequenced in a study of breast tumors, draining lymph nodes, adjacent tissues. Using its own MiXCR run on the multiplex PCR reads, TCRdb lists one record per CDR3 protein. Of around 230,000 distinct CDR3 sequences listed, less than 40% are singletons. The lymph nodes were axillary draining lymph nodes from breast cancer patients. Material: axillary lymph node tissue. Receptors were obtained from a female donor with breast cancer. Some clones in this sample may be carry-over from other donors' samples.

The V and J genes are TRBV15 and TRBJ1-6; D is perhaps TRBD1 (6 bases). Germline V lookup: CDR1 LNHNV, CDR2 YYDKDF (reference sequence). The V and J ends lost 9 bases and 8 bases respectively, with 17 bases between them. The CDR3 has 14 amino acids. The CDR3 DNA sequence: TGTGCCACTAAAGGGGGGGGGATCGATTCACCCCTCCACTTT. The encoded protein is CATKGGGIDSPLHF.

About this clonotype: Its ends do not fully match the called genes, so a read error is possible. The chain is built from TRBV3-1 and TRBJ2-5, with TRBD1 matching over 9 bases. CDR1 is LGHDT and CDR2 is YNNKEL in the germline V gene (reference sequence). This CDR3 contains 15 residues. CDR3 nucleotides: TGTGCCAGCAGCCGGACAGGGGCCCTACAAGTGACCCAGTACTTC. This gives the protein CASSRTGALQVTQYF.

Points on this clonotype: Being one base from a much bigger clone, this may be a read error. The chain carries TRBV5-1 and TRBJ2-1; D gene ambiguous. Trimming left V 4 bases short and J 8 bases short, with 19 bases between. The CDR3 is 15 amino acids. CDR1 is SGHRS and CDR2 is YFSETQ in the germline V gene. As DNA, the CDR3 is TGCGCCAGCAGCCTTGGGCAGGAAAAGTTCGATGAGCAGTTCTTC. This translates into CASSLGQEKFDEQFF.

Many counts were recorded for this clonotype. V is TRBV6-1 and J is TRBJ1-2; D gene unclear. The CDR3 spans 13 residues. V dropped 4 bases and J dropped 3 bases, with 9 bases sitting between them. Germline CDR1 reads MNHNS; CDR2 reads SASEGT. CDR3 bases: TGTGCCAGCAGTGCGGGCCTCCACTATGGCTACACCTTC. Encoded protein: CASSAGLHYGYTF.

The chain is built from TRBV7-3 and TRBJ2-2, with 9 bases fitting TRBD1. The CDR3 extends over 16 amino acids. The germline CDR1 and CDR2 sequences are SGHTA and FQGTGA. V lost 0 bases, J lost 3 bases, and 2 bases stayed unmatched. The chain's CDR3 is CASSLTGTGHTGELFF. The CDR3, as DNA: TGTGCCAGCAGCTTAACCGGGACAGGGCACACCGGGGAGCTGTTTTTT.

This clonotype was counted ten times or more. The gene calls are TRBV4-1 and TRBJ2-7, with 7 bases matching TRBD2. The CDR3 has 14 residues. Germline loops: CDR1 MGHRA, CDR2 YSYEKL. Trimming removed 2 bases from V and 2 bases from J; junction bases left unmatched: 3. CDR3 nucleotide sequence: TGCGCCAGCAGCCAAACTAGCGTAACCTACGAGCAGTACTTC. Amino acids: CASSQTSVTYEQYF.

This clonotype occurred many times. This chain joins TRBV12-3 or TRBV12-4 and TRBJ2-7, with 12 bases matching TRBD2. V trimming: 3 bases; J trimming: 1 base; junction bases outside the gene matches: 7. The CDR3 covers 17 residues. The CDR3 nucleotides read TGTGCCAGCAGTTTCCGGCTAGCGGGAGGGAGGTCCTACGAGCAGTACTTC. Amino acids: CASSFRLAGGRSYEQYF.

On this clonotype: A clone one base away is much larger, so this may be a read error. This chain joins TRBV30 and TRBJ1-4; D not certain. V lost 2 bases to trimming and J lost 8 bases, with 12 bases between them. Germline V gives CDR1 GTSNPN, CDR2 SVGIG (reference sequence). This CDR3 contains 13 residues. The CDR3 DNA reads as TGTGCCTGGAGTAGTGGGATAGGGGAAAAACTGTTTTTT. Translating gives CAWSSGIGEKLFF.

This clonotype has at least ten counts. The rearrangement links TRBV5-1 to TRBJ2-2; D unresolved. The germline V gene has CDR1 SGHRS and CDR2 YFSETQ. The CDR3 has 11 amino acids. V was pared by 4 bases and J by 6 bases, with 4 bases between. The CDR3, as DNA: TGCGCCAGCAGCCGCTCCGGGGAGCTGTTTTTT. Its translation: CASSRSGELFF.

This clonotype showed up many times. The DNA for the CDR3 is TGTGCCAGCAGCTCCGCCTTACAGAAAAACTATGGCTACACCTTC. Its translation is CASSSALQKNYGYTF. The gene calls are TRBV13 and TRBJ1-2; no reliable D call. The length of the CDR3 is 15 residues. The V and J ends lost 4 bases and 2 bases respectively, with 14 bases between them. Germline-derived CDR1 and CDR2 are PRHDT and FYEKMQ (reference sequence). The complete variable domain, with remaining parts taken from reference TRBV13 and TRBJ1-2, reads AAGVIQSPRHLIKEKRETATLKCYPIPRHDTVYWYQQGPGQDPQFLISFYEKMQSDKGSIPDRFSAQQFSDYHSELNMSSLELGDSALYFCASSSALQKNYGYTFGSGTRLTVV.

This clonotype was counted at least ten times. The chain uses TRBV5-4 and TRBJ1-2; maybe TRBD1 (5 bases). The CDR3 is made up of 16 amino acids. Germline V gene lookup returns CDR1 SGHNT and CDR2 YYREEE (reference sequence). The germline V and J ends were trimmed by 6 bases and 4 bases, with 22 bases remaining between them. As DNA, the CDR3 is TGTGCCAGCACCCCTCGGGCAGGGAGCTTTCCCTATGGCTACACCTTC. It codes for CASTPRAGSFPYGYTF.

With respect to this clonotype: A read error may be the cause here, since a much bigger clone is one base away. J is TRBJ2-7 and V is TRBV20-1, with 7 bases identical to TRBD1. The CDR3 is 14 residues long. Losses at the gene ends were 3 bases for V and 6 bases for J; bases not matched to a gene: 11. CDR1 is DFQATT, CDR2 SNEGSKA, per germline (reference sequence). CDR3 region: CSARLGGRPSEQYF. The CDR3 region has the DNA TGCAGTGCTAGGTTAGGGGGCAGACCCTCCGAGCAGTACTTC.

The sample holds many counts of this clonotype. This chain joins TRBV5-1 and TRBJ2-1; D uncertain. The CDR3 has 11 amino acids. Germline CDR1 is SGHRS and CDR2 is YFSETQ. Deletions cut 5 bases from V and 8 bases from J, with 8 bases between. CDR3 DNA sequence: TGCGCCAGCAGTGATCTTGATGAGCAGTTCTTC. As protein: CASSDLDEQFF.

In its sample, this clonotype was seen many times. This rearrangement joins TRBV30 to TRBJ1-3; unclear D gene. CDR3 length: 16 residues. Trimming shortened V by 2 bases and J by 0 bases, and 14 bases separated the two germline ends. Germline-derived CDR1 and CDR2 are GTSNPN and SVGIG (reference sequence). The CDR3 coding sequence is TGTGCCTGGAGTCCACGGGAGGGAGACTCTGGAAACACCATATATTTT. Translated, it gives CAWSPREGDSGNTIYF.

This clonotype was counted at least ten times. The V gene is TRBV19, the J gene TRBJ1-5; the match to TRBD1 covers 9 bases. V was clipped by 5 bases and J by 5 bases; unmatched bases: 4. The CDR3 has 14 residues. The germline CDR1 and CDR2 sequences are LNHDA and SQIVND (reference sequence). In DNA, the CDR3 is TGTGCCAGTAGTTCCGGGACAGGGTATCAGCCCCAGCATTTT. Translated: CASSSGTGYQPQHF.